This TCR beta chain was recorded in a study of blood T cell repertoires in COVID-19. In the study overall: Donors in the United States, Italy and Spain gave samples during acute or convalescent COVID-19.

Germline V CDR1 and CDR2: MNHEY, SVGAGI. The CDR3 loop spans 14 amino acids. With 6 bases removed from V and 5 bases from J, the gap between germline ends came to 13 bases. Authors' methods: Amplifying reference gene primers gave estimates of nucleated cell counts. Data came from immunoSEQ multiplex PCR; TCRdb stores just in-frame clones and leaves some out. For V, J and clone size, that table is used; D and trimming come from the DNA. This table has fewer than 70,000 clones, approximately 83% appearing once. The TCR was taken from a middle-aged man with COVID-19, enrolled during active disease. This sequence joins TRBV6-5 and TRBJ1-4, with D possibly TRBD1 on 6 matching bases. The sample comprised peripheral blood. The CDR3 DNA reads TGTGCCAGCAGAACCGGACAGCTAAATGAAAAACTGTTTTTT. Translated, it gives CASRTGQLNEKLFF.